The clone carrying this TCR beta chain occurred a few times. The antigen is unknown. These data originate in a study of beta chain features in type 1 diabetes. About the study: The number of sorted cells examined across all samples was 107,917,701. Study observations and caveats: Significant though moderate, a shortening of TCRB CDR3s appeared in all four CD4+ subsets of Type 1 diabetes patients. Whether TCRB rearrangement is influenced by HLA type was left unresolved in this analysis. PCR, the amplification step, might favor shorter templates, equally in patients and controls. More deletions and fewer insertions at VDJ junctions were seen in type 1 diabetes patients.

All of the isolated RNA was reverse transcribed, so expressed TCRB transcripts were sequenced. TCRdb's table, derived via immunoSEQ multiplex PCR, lists solely in-frame clones and lacks some. The table includes roughly 280,000 clones, 20% to 25% detected once. The CDR3 is 15 amino acids. Germline values: CDR1 LNHDA, CDR2 SQIVND (reference sequence). Trimming cost V 1 base and J 4 bases; bases outside gene matches: 6. The receptor was isolated from a woman aged 25 to 39 with type 1 diabetes. The sample was naive CD4+ T cells from blood. This chain connects TRBV19 to TRBJ1-1; 7 bases are a match to TRBD1. The CDR3 loop reads CASSIVRQGSTEAFF. The CDR3 bases are TGTGCCAGTAGTATAGTGAGACAGGGCTCCACTGAAGCTTTCTTT.